Sequencing of this TCR beta chain was carried out in a study of blood T cell repertoires in COVID-19 (dated by TCRdb to 2018 to 2021). Notes on the research overall: Samples from collaborators originated in the United States, Italy and Spain and spanned both the acute and convalescent phases of COVID-19. The prospective study material was composed of cDNA or gDNA derived from T cells, B-cell-depleted T cells, or PBMCs. Samples came from the ongoing ImmuneRACE study (first 160 participants) plus 1,254 subjects from 6 global collaborators. The repertoires were made available in a free public database intended to serve as a resource for research on the immune response to SARS-CoV-2. The sample metadata nearly always contained a de-identified subject ID, COVID-19 status, age in years and sex. The dataset comprised deeply sampled blood TCRbeta repertoires from subjects exposed to, actively infected with, or recovered from COVID-19. Where available, HLA class I and class II types were taken from metadata supplied by the sample provider and were not determined by assay-based typing. Beyond this particular receptor, the publication reports: How much clinical and demographic metadata was included differed by source and by participant, and the metadata was provided uncurated.

As concerns this clone: What antigen it recognizes has not been identified. Base qualities are not provided; no much larger clone lies one nucleotide away.

TCRbeta CDR3 regions were amplified from genomic DNA by means of the immunoSEQ Assay, a bias-controlled multiplex PCR. Processing in the source paper ran as follows. Nucleated cell counts per sample were estimated from amplification of reference gene primers within the assay. Sequence reads were collapsed and filtered to measure the absolute abundance of every unique TCRbeta CDR3 rearrangement. Productive Simpson clonality was computed per sample as the square root of Simpson's diversity index over productive rearrangements. The table was pulled from immuneACCESS by TCRdb, which kept in-frame rearrangements only. Such tables lose some clones; where checked, under half of the loss comes from unresolved V genes, and the rest has no known cause. V, J and clone size reflect that table, while D and trimming were determined from the DNA. The sample contains some 200,000 clones, under 85% of them found a single time. The ten largest clones capture roughly 1.3% of the sample.

V is reduced by 6 bases and J by 12 bases, leaving a spacing of 20 bases between them. Spanning cysteine to phenylalanine, the CDR3 consists of 14 amino acids. Only the CDR3 portion is preserved as DNA: 42 bases, with reading frame beginning at the first base. The germline V gene yields MDHEN for CDR1 and SYDVKM for CDR2. At one collaborating source in Seattle, patients were enrolled during active infection and were followed longitudinally through the course of disease. Collaborating institutions collected whole blood in K2EDTA tubes following their own protocols. For TCRbeta analysis, collaborators shipped samples in one of three forms: frozen whole blood, isolated PBMCs, or DNA extracted from either of those sample types.

The source material was peripheral blood. Rearrangement joined TRBV28 to TRBJ1-4, with no confident D gene call. This receptor was taken from a woman in her 30s with COVID-19, enrolled during active disease. The CDR3 here reads CASSRPPSRLELFF. The nucleotides read TGTGCCAGCAGCAGACCACCCAGCAGGCTTGAACTGTTTTTT.